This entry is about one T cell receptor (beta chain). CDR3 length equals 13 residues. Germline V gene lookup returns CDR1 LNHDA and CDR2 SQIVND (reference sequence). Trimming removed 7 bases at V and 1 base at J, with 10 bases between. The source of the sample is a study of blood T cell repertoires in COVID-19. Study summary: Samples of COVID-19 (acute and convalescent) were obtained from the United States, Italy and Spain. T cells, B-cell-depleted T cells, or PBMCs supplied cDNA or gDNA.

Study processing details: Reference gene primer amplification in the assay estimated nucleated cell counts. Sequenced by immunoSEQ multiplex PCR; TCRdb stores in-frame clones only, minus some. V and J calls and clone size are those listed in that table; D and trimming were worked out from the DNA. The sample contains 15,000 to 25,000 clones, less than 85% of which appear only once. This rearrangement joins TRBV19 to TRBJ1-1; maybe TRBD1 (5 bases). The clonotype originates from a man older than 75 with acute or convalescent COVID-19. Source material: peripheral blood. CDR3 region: CASNARANTEAFF. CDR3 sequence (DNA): TGTGCCAGTAATGCCAGGGCGAACACTGAAGCTTTCTTT.